This TCR beta chain was obtained from a study of glioma-infiltrating T cells after dendritic cell vaccination. Study in general: Patients had newly diagnosed or recurrent glioblastoma and received dendritic cell vaccines. At biweekly intervals, patients got three intradermal dendritic cell vaccine injections. Findings and limits, study-wide: Estimated pretreatment TIL content predicted outcome after dendritic cell vaccination.

V was cut by 4 bases and J by 0 bases, with 9 bases left in between. The CDR3 is made up of 14 amino acids. CDR1 is MGHRA, CDR2 YSYEKL, per germline. For this clone: Antigen: not known.

Sequencing used immunoSEQ multiplex PCR; TCRdb keeps in-frame clones, though not all of them. The table has over 70,000 clones, over 70% seen once. The material was blood, obtained before dendritic cell vaccination. The chain combines TRBV4-1 with TRBJ1-1; no firm D call. The clonotype was recovered from a human donor with glioblastoma. CDR3 sequence: CASSLSNMNTEAFF. The CDR3 region has the DNA TGCGCCAGCAGCCTCAGTAACATGAACACTGAAGCTTTCTTT.